What follows are 11 T cell receptor beta chains derived from one specimen sequenced in a study of T cells in Graves' hyperthyroidism and ophthalmopathy. Using RNA transcripts as the source, TCR beta CDR3 regions were amplified. In the first-round RT-PCR of the TCR CDR3, the HTBI primer set was used. TCRdb ran MiXCR on the multiplex PCR reads and lists one entry per CDR3 protein. This table holds 300,000 to 450,000 distinct CDR3 sequences, 13% to 15% found once. Input material: blood. The receptor set was obtained from a woman in her twenties or thirties with Graves' ophthalmopathy.

This clonotype was seen at least ten times. V and J are TRBV20-1 and TRBJ1-1; D is undetermined. The CDR3 is 14 residues long. From germline, CDR1 is DFQATT and CDR2 SNEGSKA (reference sequence). V lost 6 bases to trimming and J lost 0 bases, with 14 bases between them. The CDR3 is CSAEKDGMNTEAFF. In DNA, the CDR3 is TGCAGTGCGGAAAAGGACGGGATGAACACTGAAGCTTTCTTT.

This clonotype was found many times. This sequence joins TRBV12-5 and TRBJ2-3; D remains unclear. V lost 7 bases and J lost 5, with 13 bases in between. Germline loops: CDR1 LGHNT, CDR2 FRNRAP. This CDR3 comprises 13 residues. CDR3 nucleotide sequence: TGTGCTAGTGTTGAAATTTGGGGAGATACGCAGTATTTT. As protein: CASVEIWGDTQYF.

As concerns this clonotype: A much larger clone lies a single base off, so this may be a read error. The rearrangement joins TRBV3-1 to TRBJ2-2; D not resolved. Per the germline V gene, CDR1 is LGHDT and CDR2 is YNNKEL (reference sequence). The CDR3 contains 14 residues. The CDR3: CAGSQEANTGELFF. DNA of the CDR3: TGTGCCGGCAGCCAAGAAGCCAACACCGGGGAGCTGTTTTTT.

The V and J genes are TRBV20-1 and TRBJ2-5, with D maybe TRBD2 (5 bases). CDR1 and CDR2 (germline): DFQATT, SNEGSKA (reference sequence). The V and J ends lost 3 bases and 7 bases respectively, with 21 bases between them. The CDR3 is 15 amino acids. In DNA, the CDR3 is TGCAGTGCTAGTTTTACGGCGGGTTACGATCGGACCCAGTACTTC. Translation: CSASFTAGYDRTQYF.

This clonotype came up many times. The chain's CDR3 is CASSPPQGPGELFF. The CDR3 nucleotides are TGTGCCAGCAGCCCACCACAGGGTCCCGGGGAGCTGTTTTTT. The rearrangement links TRBV13 to TRBJ2-2; D may be TRBD1 (6 bases). Deletions cut 5 bases from V and 6 bases from J, with 13 bases between. Per the germline V gene, CDR1 is PRHDT and CDR2 is FYEKMQ (reference sequence). The CDR3 totals 14 residues.

This clonotype was counted many times. The chain carries TRBV5-6 and TRBJ1-2; D possibly corresponds to TRBD1 (5 bases). Germline V gene data show CDR1 as SGHDT and CDR2 as YYEEEE. The CDR3 is 13 amino acids. V was shortened by 4 bases and J by 8 bases, with 15 bases between the two germline ends. The CDR3 protein is CASSQGQVVGYTF. CDR3 sequence (DNA): TGTGCCAGCAGCCAAGGACAAGTTGTGGGCTACACCTTC.

The chain is built from TRBV19 and TRBJ1-2, with TRBD1 matching over 7 bases. J was trimmed by 3 bases and V by 4 bases; bases with no gene match: 8. This CDR3 is 15 amino acids long. CDR1 and CDR2 from the germline V gene are LNHDA and SQIVND (reference sequence). The CDR3 sequence: CASSRRGQAHYGYTF. The DNA of the CDR3 is TGTGCCAGTAGTAGAAGAGGACAGGCGCACTATGGCTACACCTTC.

This clonotype was seen at least ten times. The CDR3 loop is CASSSLRDSRGQPQHF. DNA of the CDR3: TGTGCCAGCAGTTCTCTCCGGGACAGCCGGGGTCAGCCCCAGCATTTT. The gene calls are TRBV27 and TRBJ1-5, with 7 bases that match TRBD1. Germline lookup yields CDR1 MNHEY and CDR2 SMNVEV (reference sequence). The CDR3 is 16 amino acids. V lost 4 bases, J lost 6 bases, and 12 bases stayed unmatched.

Many counts were recorded for this clonotype. The DNA for the CDR3 is TGTGCCACCCTATCCCCGGCGGGCACTGAAGCTTTCTTT. This encodes CATLSPAGTEAFF. This rearrangement joins TRBV28 to TRBJ1-1; the D is unclear. Germline V gene data show CDR1 as MDHEN and CDR2 as SYDVKM. CDR3 length: 13 amino acids. V was shortened by 10 bases and J by 4 bases, with 16 bases between the two germline ends.

This clonotype was counted at least ten times. The chain combines TRBV5-1 with TRBJ2-3, with D maybe TRBD2 (5 bases). Germline CDR1 and CDR2: SGHRS and YFSETQ. The length of the CDR3 is 14 residues. V lost 0 bases and J 4 bases, leaving 9 bases between the germline ends. The CDR3 bases are TGCGCCAGCAGCTTGGACACTAGGCCAGATACGCAGTATTTT. Residues: CASSLDTRPDTQYF.

The chain employs TRBV30 and TRBJ2-7, with 8 positions matching TRBD1. CDR1 and CDR2 from the germline V gene are GTSNPN and SVGIG (reference sequence). The junction had 4 bases not matched to a gene; V was cut back by 4 bases and J by 5 bases. The CDR3 runs 12 residues. The CDR3 coding sequence is TGTGCCTGGACAGGGGGCCACGACGAGCAGTACTTC. Protein: CAWTGGHDEQYF.